A selection of T cell receptor beta chains follows, all from one sample in a study of Graves' ophthalmopathy and Graves' hyperthyroidism. MiXCR, run by TCRdb on the multiplex PCR reads, gives a single entry per CDR3 protein. The sample has 1 million to 1.3 million distinct CDR3 sequences; about 38% are singletons. The sequenced material came from peripheral blood or thyroid tissue (not recorded which). These TCRs come from an adult man with Graves' hyperthyroidism. CDR3s include the opening cysteine and the closing phenylalanine or tryptophan. Each record gives: clone size, J gene, D gene, V gene, CDR3 protein, CDR3 DNA. D genes are given only for firm matches. Clone size appears in some rows only: once, few, many, or a class for an expanded clone.

clone_size: few
j_call: TRBJ1-5
d_call: TRBD1
v_call: TRBV6-1
cdr3_aa: CASSEVPGQGSNQPQHF
cdr3_nt: TGTGCCAGCAGTGAAGTCCCAGGACAGGGCTCCAATCAGCCCCAGCATTTT

clone_size: many
j_call: TRBJ2-7
d_call: -
v_call: TRBV15
cdr3_aa: CATSKQGLYLDEQYF
cdr3_nt: TGTGCCACCAGCAAACAGGGTTTATACTTGGACGAGCAGTACTTC

clone_size: few
j_call: TRBJ1-2
d_call: -
v_call: TRBV3-1
cdr3_aa: CASSQGPHRVNYGYTF
cdr3_nt: TGTGCCAGCAGCCAAGGGCCCCACAGGGTTAACTATGGCTACACCTTC

clone_size: -
j_call: TRBJ1-6
d_call: -
v_call: TRBV7-6
cdr3_aa: CASSLAPGSSYNSPLHF
cdr3_nt: TGTGCCAGCAGCTTAGCCCCGGGGAGCTCCTATAATTCACCCCTCCACTTT

clone_size: many
j_call: TRBJ2-7
d_call: -
v_call: TRBV9
cdr3_aa: CASSVEAGYEQYF
cdr3_nt: TGTGCCAGCAGCGTCGAGGCCGGATACGAGCAGTACTTC

clone_size: many
j_call: TRBJ1-3
d_call: -
v_call: TRBV7-9
cdr3_aa: CASSQTSGNTIYF
cdr3_nt: TGTGCCAGCAGCCAAACATCGGGAAACACCATATATTTT

clone_size: once
j_call: TRBJ1-3
d_call: -
v_call: TRBV29-1
cdr3_aa: CSVEVVRGRNTIYF
cdr3_nt: TGCAGCGTTGAGGTGGTTCGGGGGCGGAACACCATATATTTT

clone_size: -
j_call: TRBJ1-3
d_call: -
v_call: TRBV19
cdr3_aa: CAWSAGRGRGNLNTIYF
cdr3_nt: TGTGCCTGGAGTGCAGGGCGGGGCAGGGGCAACTTAAACACCATATATTTT

clone_size: -
j_call: TRBJ2-7
d_call: -
v_call: TRBV12-3/TRBV12-4
cdr3_aa: CASSYSGVDEQYF
cdr3_nt: TGTGCCAGCAGTTACTCAGGGGTGGACGAGCAGTACTTC

clone_size: -
j_call: TRBJ2-7
d_call: -
v_call: TRBV29-1
cdr3_aa: CSVESRDRNSYEQYF
cdr3_nt: TGCAGCGTTGAGAGTAGGGACCGGAATTCCTACGAGCAGTACTTC

clone_size: -
j_call: TRBJ1-1
d_call: TRBD1
v_call: TRBV7-9
cdr3_aa: CASSPGTGKEREAFF
cdr3_nt: TGTGCCAGCAGCCCGGGGACAGGAAAAGAACGAGAAGCTTTCTTT

clone_size: many
j_call: TRBJ1-1
d_call: -
v_call: TRBV2
cdr3_aa: CASSWTNTEAFF
cdr3_nt: TGTGCCAGCAGTTGGACAAACACTGAAGCTTTCTTT

clone_size: -
j_call: TRBJ2-7
d_call: TRBD1
v_call: TRBV5-1
cdr3_aa: CASSSAGQGIDEQYF
cdr3_nt: TGTGCCAGCAGTTCGGCAGGACAGGGGATCGACGAGCAGTACTTC

clone_size: few
j_call: TRBJ1-6
d_call: TRBD1
v_call: TRBV12-5
cdr3_aa: CASGGGDRGSPLHF
cdr3_nt: TGTGCTAGTGGCGGGGGGGACAGGGGTTCACCCCTCCACTTT

clone_size: -
j_call: TRBJ1-4
d_call: TRBD1
v_call: TRBV29-1
cdr3_aa: CSVDSGTGYEKLFF
cdr3_nt: TGCAGCGTTGATTCCGGGACAGGATATGAAAAACTGTTTTTT

clone_size: -
j_call: TRBJ2-7
d_call: -
v_call: TRBV2
cdr3_aa: CASSPPRRGVYEQYF
cdr3_nt: TGTGCCAGCAGTCCCCCCCGACGGGGAGTTTACGAGCAGTACTTC

clone_size: few
j_call: TRBJ1-4
d_call: TRBD1
v_call: TRBV4-1
cdr3_aa: CASSQGFPGQGGKLFF
cdr3_nt: TGCGCCAGCAGCCAAGGCTTCCCGGGACAGGGGGGAAAACTGTTTTTT

clone_size: many
j_call: TRBJ1-4
d_call: -
v_call: TRBV9
cdr3_aa: CASSGGMGEKLFF
cdr3_nt: TGTGCCAGCAGCGGTGGGATGGGTGAAAAACTGTTTTTT

clone_size: -
j_call: TRBJ2-3
d_call: TRBD2
v_call: TRBV2
cdr3_aa: CATQGTSGRADTQYF
cdr3_nt: TGTGCCACCCAAGGGACTAGCGGGAGAGCAGATACGCAGTATTTT

clone_size: -
j_call: TRBJ1-4
d_call: -
v_call: TRBV15
cdr3_aa: CATSRDRAAYEKLFF
cdr3_nt: TGTGCCACCAGCAGAGACAGGGCCGCGTATGAAAAACTGTTTTTT

clone_size: many
j_call: TRBJ2-5
d_call: -
v_call: TRBV15
cdr3_aa: CATSGLGETQYF
cdr3_nt: TGTGCCACCAGCGGGTTGGGGGAGACCCAGTACTTC

clone_size: -
j_call: TRBJ1-5
d_call: -
v_call: TRBV10-3
cdr3_aa: CAISESTGSETQHF
cdr3_nt: TGTGCCATCAGTGAGTCGACTGGGTCCGAGACCCAGCATTTT

clone_size: -
j_call: TRBJ1-2
d_call: -
v_call: TRBV10-3
cdr3_aa: CAMGSGANYGYTF
cdr3_nt: TGTGCCATGGGGTCGGGGGCAAACTATGGCTACACCTTC

clone_size: few
j_call: TRBJ1-5
d_call: -
v_call: TRBV20-1
cdr3_aa: CSATDSQESNQPQLF
cdr3_nt: TGCAGCGCTACGGACAGCCAGGAGAGCAATCAGCCCCAACTTTTT

clone_size: many
j_call: TRBJ2-2
d_call: -
v_call: TRBV5-1
cdr3_aa: CASSLSPTRELFF
cdr3_nt: TGCGCCAGCAGCTTGTCCCCGACCCGGGAGCTGTTTTTT

clone_size: many
j_call: TRBJ1-2
d_call: -
v_call: TRBV2
cdr3_aa: CASSETAGTYGYTF
cdr3_nt: TGTGCCAGCAGTGAAACGGCAGGGACCTATGGCTACACCTTC

clone_size: -
j_call: TRBJ2-1
d_call: -
v_call: TRBV25-1
cdr3_aa: CASSLSSQRNEQFF
cdr3_nt: TGTGCCAGCAGCTTATCGTCTCAGAGAAATGAGCAGTTCTTC

clone_size: many
j_call: TRBJ2-5
d_call: -
v_call: TRBV5-1
cdr3_aa: CASSFGRGETQYF
cdr3_nt: TGCGCCAGCAGCTTCGGACGGGGAGAGACCCAGTACTTC

clone_size: many
j_call: TRBJ1-2
d_call: TRBD1
v_call: TRBV29-1
cdr3_aa: CSVELSYQGGTNYGYTF
cdr3_nt: TGCAGCGTTGAGCTTTCGTATCAGGGGGGAACTAACTATGGCTACACCTTC

clone_size: many
j_call: TRBJ1-6
d_call: -
v_call: TRBV4-1
cdr3_aa: CASSPTGQADSPLHF
cdr3_nt: TGCGCCAGCAGCCCTACAGGGCAAGCGGATTCACCCCTCCACTTT

clone_size: many
j_call: TRBJ1-6
d_call: TRBD1
v_call: TRBV20-1
cdr3_aa: CSATRTGGYSPLHF
cdr3_nt: TGCAGTGCTACCCGGACAGGGGGTTATTCACCCCTCCACTTT

clone_size: -
j_call: TRBJ1-1
d_call: -
v_call: TRBV5-1
cdr3_aa: CASSITPGHSNTEAFF
cdr3_nt: TGCGCCAGCAGCATAACGCCGGGACACTCGAACACTGAAGCTTTCTTT

clone_size: few
j_call: TRBJ2-7
d_call: TRBD1
v_call: TRBV6-5
cdr3_aa: CASESGTGSYYEQYF
cdr3_nt: TGTGCCAGCGAGTCCGGGACAGGGTCATACTACGAGCAGTACTTC

clone_size: many
j_call: TRBJ2-7
d_call: TRBD2
v_call: TRBV29-1
cdr3_aa: CSVGGGSFYEQYF
cdr3_nt: TGCAGCGTTGGGGGGGGATCATTTTACGAGCAGTACTTC

clone_size: -
j_call: TRBJ2-7
d_call: -
v_call: TRBV10-2
cdr3_aa: CASSAKQGSYEQYF
cdr3_nt: TGCGCCAGCAGTGCCAAACAGGGTTCCTACGAGCAGTACTTC

clone_size: -
j_call: TRBJ2-7
d_call: -
v_call: TRBV20-1
cdr3_aa: CSARMIRETYEQYF
cdr3_nt: TGCAGTGCTAGAATGATTCGGGAAACCTACGAGCAGTACTTC

clone_size: -
j_call: TRBJ1-5
d_call: TRBD1
v_call: TRBV19
cdr3_aa: CASSNRQGYQPQHF
cdr3_nt: TGTGCCAGTAGTAACCGACAGGGGTATCAGCCCCAGCATTTT

clone_size: many
j_call: TRBJ2-3
d_call: -
v_call: TRBV24-1
cdr3_aa: CATSDALTGGDTQYF
cdr3_nt: TGTGCCACCAGTGATGCGCTTACTGGAGGAGATACGCAGTATTTT

clone_size: once
j_call: TRBJ2-7
d_call: -
v_call: TRBV20-1
cdr3_aa: CSARFPREQYF
cdr3_nt: TGCAGTGCTCGCTTTCCTCGCGAGCAGTACTTC

clone_size: -
j_call: TRBJ2-7
d_call: TRBD2
v_call: TRBV7-2
cdr3_aa: CASSLSKTSGSEGYEQYF
cdr3_nt: TGTGCCAGCAGTTTATCGAAGACTAGCGGGAGCGAGGGCTACGAGCAGTACTTC

clone_size: many
j_call: TRBJ1-4
d_call: -
v_call: TRBV25-1
cdr3_aa: CASSLHSSTQEKLFF
cdr3_nt: TGTGCCAGCAGTCTACATAGCTCCACCCAGGAAAAACTGTTTTTT

clone_size: -
j_call: TRBJ1-2
d_call: TRBD1
v_call: TRBV10-3
cdr3_aa: CAISESGQTFYGYTF
cdr3_nt: TGTGCCATCAGTGAGTCGGGACAGACCTTCTATGGCTACACCTTC

clone_size: -
j_call: TRBJ2-2
d_call: TRBD2
v_call: TRBV25-1
cdr3_aa: CASSDRLAANTGELFF
cdr3_nt: TGTGCCAGCAGTGATCGGCTAGCGGCGAACACCGGGGAGCTGTTTTTT

clone_size: many
j_call: TRBJ2-6
d_call: -
v_call: TRBV6-6
cdr3_aa: CASSDARVITGANVLTF
cdr3_nt: TGTGCCAGCAGTGACGCCAGGGTTATAACTGGGGCCAACGTCCTGACTTTC

clone_size: many
j_call: TRBJ1-1
d_call: -
v_call: TRBV10-3
cdr3_aa: CASSLNGRQGRAFF
cdr3_nt: TGTGCCAGCAGCCTAAACGGACGACAAGGGAGAGCTTTCTTT

clone_size: -
j_call: TRBJ1-3
d_call: -
v_call: TRBV20-1
cdr3_aa: CSAPQGVGSGNTIYF
cdr3_nt: TGCAGTGCTCCCCAGGGCGTGGGCTCTGGAAACACCATATATTTT

clone_size: many
j_call: TRBJ2-7
d_call: -
v_call: TRBV20-1
cdr3_aa: CSARAVTATYEQYF
cdr3_nt: TGCAGTGCTAGAGCCGTCACAGCGACCTACGAGCAGTACTTC

clone_size: few
j_call: TRBJ1-1
d_call: TRBD1
v_call: TRBV5-1
cdr3_aa: CASSLAGGVSTGEGTEAFF
cdr3_nt: TGCGCCAGCAGCTTGGCGGGCGGTGTTTCGACAGGGGAGGGGACTGAAGCTTTCTTT